These 9 T cell receptor beta chains came from one sample sequenced in a study of monozygotic twins with inflammatory bowel disease. Following a re-call of the 5' RACE reads, TCRdb has one entry per CDR3 protein and lacks DNA. The sample holds some 150,000 distinct CDR3 sequences. Sequenced: blood. These TCRs come from a human donor with ulcerative colitis or Crohn's disease, or a healthy co-twin of an affected twin (not recorded which).

The chain's CDR3 is CASSESNGAYTEAFF. The chain is built from TRBV10-2 and TRBJ1-1; the TCRdb call, TRBD1, lacks DNA for checking. The CDR3 is made up of 15 amino acids. Germline V gene lookup returns CDR1 WSHSY and CDR2 SAAADI.

V is TRBV7-9 and J is TRBJ2-7; the TRBD2 assignment by TCRdb is unverifiable without DNA. The germline gives CDR1 SEHNR, CDR2 FQNEAQ (reference sequence). The CDR3 has 12 residues. This chain's CDR3 is CASSLGVTGQYF.

The V call is TRBV4-1, the J call TRBJ2-7. This CDR3 contains 15 residues. Germline V lookup: CDR1 MGHRA, CDR2 YSYEKL. The CDR3 sequence is CASSQAIQGPYEQYF.

The J gene is TRBJ2-3, the V gene TRBV5-1; TCRdb returns TRBD1, unconfirmable since there is no DNA. Germline V CDR1 and CDR2: SGHRS, YFSETQ. The CDR3 has 16 amino acids. CDR3 loop: CASSLAGSGGSDTQYF.

This CDR3 reads CASSPGQGLKETQYF. The chain links TRBV7-7 to TRBJ2-5; TCRdb returns TRBD1, unconfirmable since there is no DNA. The length of the CDR3 is 15 residues. Germline assignment: CDR1 SSHAT and CDR2 FNYEAQ (reference sequence).

The J gene is TRBJ1-1, the V gene TRBV5-1. The length of the CDR3 is 15 residues. Germline lookup yields CDR1 SGHRS and CDR2 YFSETQ. The CDR3 loop reads CASKWEGMAATEAFF.

The rearrangement links TRBV6-1 to TRBJ2-5; TCRdb's D call of TRBD1 is untestable without DNA. Germline V gene data show CDR1 as MNHNS and CDR2 as SASEGT. The CDR3 spans 14 residues. CDR3 protein: CASSPSWGGKTQYF.

This chain connects TRBV5-1 to TRBJ2-1; TCRdb names TRBD1, which stays unverified in the absence of DNA. This CDR3 contains 16 residues. Germline V lookup: CDR1 SGHRS, CDR2 YFSETQ. The CDR3 loop reads CASSLVSAPGYNEQFF.

The chain couples TRBV6-1 to TRBJ2-7; TCRdb picks TRBD1, but there is no DNA to check that call. Germline CDR1 MNHNS, CDR2 SASEGT. CDR3 length: 17 amino acids. The CDR3 loop is CASSDPHYRGGTYEQYF.